This passage covers 25 T cell receptor beta chains from one sample sequenced in a study of cytomegalovirus exposure and HLA in healthy donors (dated by TCRdb to about 2017). Library creation used the immunoSEQ multiplex PCR assay. The multiplex PCR relied on a mix of 60 forward primers for TCR Vbeta segments and 13 reverse primers for TCR Jbeta segments. TCRdb carries this immuneACCESS record with in-frame sequences only. Its versions omit some clonotypes, under half of them owing to an unresolved V gene in the studies checked, with the rest unexplained. The sample records roughly 88,000 clones, 60% to 85% of which are singletons. Around 5% of the sample comes from the top ten. The sample was PBMCs. The source is a man in his thirties or forties in good health and CMV-seropositive.

The V gene is TRBV19, the J gene TRBJ1-6; 7 bases agree with TRBD1. J lost 5 bases, V lost 6 bases, and 4 bases had no gene match. The CDR3 runs to 14 residues. The germline V gene encodes CDR1 LNHDA and CDR2 SQIVND (reference sequence). The CDR3 sequence is CASRGTADNSPLHF. CDR3 nucleotides: TGTGCCAGTAGGGGGACAGCAGATAATTCACCCCTCCACTTT.

This chain connects TRBV4-1 to TRBJ1-1; tentatively, D is TRBD1 (6 bases). V dropped 1 base and J dropped 4 bases, with 16 bases sitting between them. CDR3 length: 16 amino acids. From germline, CDR1 is MGHRA and CDR2 YSYEKL. CDR3 coding DNA: TGCGCCAGCAGCCAAGGACAAAGGAGGGGGGGCACTGAAGCTTTCTTT. Its protein is CASSQGQRRGGTEAFF.

The V gene is TRBV6-1, the J gene TRBJ1-3, with TRBD1 matching 7 bases. This CDR3 contains 15 residues. Germline trimming cut 6 bases from V and 4 bases from J; bases unmatched to any gene: 9. Germline V gene sequence: CDR1 MNHNS, CDR2 SASEGT. DNA for the CDR3: TGTGCCAGCAGGCCCAGGGGGTCGGGCGGAAACACCATATATTTT. This sequence encodes CASRPRGSGGNTIYF.

This sequence joins TRBV7-9 and TRBJ2-7; D perhaps matches TRBD2 (6 bases). The germline V and J ends were trimmed by 5 bases and 2 bases, with 10 bases remaining between them. CDR1 and CDR2 from the germline V gene are SEHNR and FQNEAQ (reference sequence). The CDR3 totals 13 residues. The CDR3 is CASSPGSTYEQYV. CDR3 bases: TGTGCCAGCAGCCCCGGGAGCACCTACGAGCAGTACGTC.

This sequence joins TRBV19 and TRBJ1-5; weak D call: TRBD1 (6 bases). This CDR3 comprises 18 residues. Germline CDR1 reads LNHDA; CDR2 reads SQIVND (reference sequence). V was cut by 6 bases and J by 2 bases, with 23 bases left in between. The chain's CDR3 is CASSPLVRTGLGNQPQHF. CDR3 bases: TGTGCCAGTAGCCCCCTTGTCCGTACAGGGTTGGGCAATCAGCCCCAGCATTTT.

The chain joins TRBV7-2 to TRBJ1-1, with 10 bases that match TRBD1. The V gene end was trimmed by 8 bases and the J gene end by 3 bases; junction bases not matched to a gene: 15. Looked up from germline, CDR1 is SGHTA and CDR2 is FQGNSA. This CDR3 has 17 amino acids. CDR3 protein: CASGNFRQGATDTEAFF. The CDR3 coding sequence is TGTGCCAGCGGAAACTTCAGACAGGGGGCGACGGACACTGAAGCTTTCTTT.

The V and J genes are TRBV7-8 and TRBJ2-3; TRBD1 is a possible D gene (6 bases). CDR1 and CDR2 from the germline V gene are SGHVS and FQNEAQ. This CDR3 comprises 15 residues. Trimming removed 1 base from V and 4 bases from J, with 12 bases in between. CDR3 sequence: CASSLGDRQSDTQYF. In DNA, the CDR3 is TGTGCCAGCAGCTTAGGAGACAGGCAGTCAGATACGCAGTATTTT. Looking up the rest from reference TRBV7-8 and TRBJ2-3 gives the full variable domain: GAGVSQSPRYKVAKRGQDVALRCDPISGHVSLFWYQQALGQGPEFLTYFQNEAQLDKSGLPSDRFFAERPEGSVSTLKIQRTQQEDSAVYLCASSLGDRQSDTQYFGPGTRLTVL.

This chain joins TRBV10-3 and TRBJ1-5; TRBD1 aligns across 8 bases. The V gene end was trimmed by 6 bases and the J gene end by 4 bases; junction bases not matched to a gene: 2. There are 13 residues in the CDR3. Germline V CDR1 and CDR2: ENHRY, SYGVKD. In DNA form, the CDR3 reads TGTGCCATCAGGGACAGGGAGAATCAGCCCCAGCATTTT. It is translated as CAIRDRENQPQHF.

J is TRBJ1-2 and V is TRBV4-1; perhaps TRBD1 as D (6 bases). Germline assignment: CDR1 MGHRA and CDR2 YSYEKL. The CDR3 sequence is 15 residues long. The V end was cut by 1 base, the J end by 4 bases, with 13 bases between. The CDR3 here is CASSQVSGTLYGYTF. The CDR3 bases are TGCGCCAGCAGCCAAGTATCTGGGACACTCTATGGCTACACCTTC.

The chain carries TRBV4-1 and TRBJ2-7; maybe TRBD1 (6 bases). Trimming removed 8 bases from V and 6 bases from J, with 23 bases in between. Per germline, CDR1 MGHRA and CDR2 YSYEKL. The CDR3 has 15 residues. The CDR3 nucleotides are TGCGCCAGCCCCCCCTTGGACAGAGAGGGATCCGAGCAGTACGTC. Protein: CASPPLDREGSEQYV.

V gene TRBV5-4 combines with J gene TRBJ1-1; D might be TRBD1 (5 bases). The CDR3 has 13 residues. Per the germline V gene, CDR1 is SGHNT and CDR2 is YYREEE (reference sequence). Trimming took off 4 bases at V and 0 bases at J, with 7 bases between the two ends. CDR3: CASSVDMNTEAFF. CDR3 bases: TGTGCCAGCAGCGTGGACATGAACACTGAAGCTTTCTTT.

The V and J genes are TRBV4-1 and TRBJ2-1; 8 bases line up with TRBD1. The CDR3 totals 17 residues. V shed 0 bases and J 4 bases; nucleotides not matched to a gene: 8. Germline V CDR1 and CDR2: MGHRA, YSYEKL. CDR3 sequence: CASSQEGPGQDYNEQFF. DNA of the CDR3: TGCGCCAGCAGCCAAGAGGGACCGGGACAGGATTACAATGAGCAGTTCTTC.

The chain recombines TRBV9 with TRBJ1-1; 8 positions agree with TRBD1. V gave up 4 bases and J gave up 3 bases; unmatched junction bases: 8. Germline V gene data show CDR1 as SGDLS and CDR2 as YYNGEE. This CDR3 comprises 15 residues. CDR3 region: CASSTGQGGDTEAFF. Here the CDR3 DNA reads TGTGCCAGCAGCACCGGACAGGGCGGGGACACTGAAGCTTTCTTT.

J is TRBJ2-1 and V is TRBV5-1; 8 bases map to TRBD2. V lost 1 base and J lost 4; bases outside the gene matches: 1. This CDR3 comprises 14 residues. Germline V gene data show CDR1 as SGHRS and CDR2 as YFSETQ. CDR3 region: CASSLTSGYNEQFF. CDR3 sequence (DNA): TGCGCCAGCAGCTTGACTAGCGGTTACAATGAGCAGTTCTTC.

This clone has just one count. The CDR3 spells CASSPELTGALDTEAFF. In nucleotides, the CDR3 is TGTGCCAGCTCACCGGAACTGACAGGGGCGTTAGACACTGAAGCTTTCTTT. J is TRBJ1-1 and V is TRBV18, with 8 bases fitting TRBD1. V trimming: 3 bases; J trimming: 3 bases; junction bases outside the gene matches: 12. Germline assignment: CDR1 KGHSH and CDR2 LQKENI. This CDR3 has 17 residues.

V gene TRBV28 combines with J gene TRBJ1-5, with D maybe TRBD1 (5 bases). The CDR3 covers 16 residues. With 9 bases removed from V and 0 bases from J, the gap between germline ends came to 18 bases. CDR1 is MDHEN, CDR2 SYDVKM, per germline. The CDR3 here is CARAAGYHYSNQPQHF. The CDR3 DNA follows: TGTGCCAGGGCGGCAGGGTACCACTATAGCAATCAGCCCCAGCATTTT.

The rearrangement joins TRBV2 to TRBJ2-3, with 12 bases aligning to TRBD1. The CDR3 has 17 residues. V gave up 6 bases and J gave up 5 bases; unmatched junction bases: 12. The germline V gene has CDR1 SNHLY and CDR2 FYNNEI. The CDR3 reads CASSAWPGTGGIDTQYF. The CDR3 nucleotides are TGTGCCAGCAGCGCTTGGCCCGGGACAGGGGGCATAGATACGCAGTATTTT.

This clone appeared once. V is TRBV6-1 and J is TRBJ2-7, with no clear D. V shed 1 base and J shed 7 bases, with 11 bases lying between them. Germline values: CDR1 MNHNS, CDR2 SASEGT. This CDR3 has 13 amino acids. This chain's CDR3 is CASSEGDNVEQYF. CDR3 bases: TGTGCCAGCAGTGAAGGAGACAATGTGGAGCAGTACTTC.

V gene TRBV15 combines with J gene TRBJ2-7, with 7 bases fitting TRBD1. Germline CDR1 and CDR2: LNHNV and YYDKDF (reference sequence). The ends lost 0 bases at V and 1 base at J; junction bases unmatched: 3. This CDR3 comprises 15 residues. The CDR3 bases are TGTGCCACCAGCAGAGACCGGGACAGATCCTACGAGCAGTACTTC. It specifies CATSRDRDRSYEQYF.

The chain couples TRBV14 to TRBJ2-1; D uncertain. Per germline, CDR1 SGHDN and CDR2 FVKESK. Trimming removed 10 bases at V and 2 bases at J, with 9 bases between. The CDR3 consists of 12 residues. The DNA for the CDR3 is TGTGCCACCGGTCTCGCCTACAATGAGCAGTTCTTC. It encodes CATGLAYNEQFF.

The chain has TRBV4-1 and TRBJ1-5; 11 bases agree with TRBD1. Trimming removed 2 bases from V and 7 bases from J; junction bases left unmatched: 7. CDR1 MGHRA and CDR2 YSYEKL come from the germline V gene. The length of the CDR3 is 16 residues. The CDR3 loop is CASSQPGQGVRQPQHF. CDR3 DNA sequence: TGCGCCAGCAGCCAACCGGGACAGGGGGTTAGGCAGCCCCAGCATTTT.

This clone was found a few times. The chain employs TRBV19 and TRBJ2-7, with TRBD2 matching 7 bases. CDR1 and CDR2 from the germline V gene are LNHDA and SQIVND (reference sequence). This CDR3 region has 13 residues. J gave up 5 bases and V 3 bases, and 4 bases lay outside the gene matches. The CDR3 coding sequence is TGTGCCAGTAGTATCTCCAGCGGGGACGAGCAGTACTTC. As protein: CASSISSGDEQYF.

The V call is TRBV6-5, the J call TRBJ2-3, with D possibly TRBD1 on 6 matching bases. This CDR3 is built from 14 residues. V was shortened by 2 bases and J by 4 bases, with 10 bases between the two germline ends. The germline gives CDR1 MNHEY, CDR2 SVGAGI. The CDR3 region is CASSYRSGADTQYF. CDR3 nucleotides: TGTGCCAGCAGTTACCGCTCAGGGGCAGATACGCAGTATTTT.

This chain connects TRBV7-9 to TRBJ1-1, with a possible D match to TRBD1 (5 bases). V lost 1 base, J lost 6 bases, and 15 bases lay in between. CDR1 is SEHNR, CDR2 FQNEAQ, per germline (reference sequence). The CDR3 extends over 15 amino acids. The CDR3 bases are TGTGCCAGCAGCTTAGTTGGGGGAGGACGGCCTGAAGCTTTCTTT. It translates to CASSLVGGGRPEAFF.

In DNA form, the CDR3 reads TGTGCCAGTAACCGACAGGGGGTGTCGTCCTACAATGAGCAGTTCTTC. It encodes CASNRQGVSSYNEQFF. The chain employs TRBV27 and TRBJ2-1; 9 bases agree with TRBD1. Germline CDR1 is MNHEY and CDR2 is SMNVEV (reference sequence). The junction had 10 bases not matched to a gene; V was cut back by 9 bases and J by 1 base. This CDR3 is 16 amino acids long.